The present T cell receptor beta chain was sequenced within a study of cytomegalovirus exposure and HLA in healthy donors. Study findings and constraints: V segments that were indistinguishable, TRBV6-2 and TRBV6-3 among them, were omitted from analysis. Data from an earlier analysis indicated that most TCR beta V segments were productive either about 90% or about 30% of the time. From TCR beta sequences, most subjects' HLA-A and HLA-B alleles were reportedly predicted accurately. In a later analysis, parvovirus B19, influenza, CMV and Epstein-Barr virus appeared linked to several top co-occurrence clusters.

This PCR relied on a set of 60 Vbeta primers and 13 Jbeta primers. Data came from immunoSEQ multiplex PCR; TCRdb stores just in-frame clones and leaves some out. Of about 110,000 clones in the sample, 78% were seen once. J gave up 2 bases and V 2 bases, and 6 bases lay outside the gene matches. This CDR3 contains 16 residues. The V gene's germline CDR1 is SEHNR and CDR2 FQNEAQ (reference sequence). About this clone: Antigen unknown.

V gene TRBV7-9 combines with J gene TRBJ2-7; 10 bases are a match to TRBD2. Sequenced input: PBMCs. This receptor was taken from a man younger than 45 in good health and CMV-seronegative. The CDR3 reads CASSLSTSGTPYEQYF. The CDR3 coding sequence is TGTGCCAGCAGCTTAAGTACTAGCGGGACCCCCTACGAGCAGTACTTC. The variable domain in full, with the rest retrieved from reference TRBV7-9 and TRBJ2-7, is DTGVSQNPRHKITKRGQNVTFRCDPISEHNRLYWYRQTLGQGPEFLTYFQNEAQLEKSRLLSDRFSAERPKGSFSTLEIQRTEQGDSAMYLCASSLSTSGTPYEQYFGPGTRLTVT.